This record covers a single TCR beta chain. The sample belongs to a study of blood T cell repertoires in COVID-19. Across the whole study: There were acute and convalescent COVID-19 samples, and they came from the United States, Italy and Spain. PBMCs, B-cell-depleted T cells, or T cells were the source of the cDNA or gDNA that made up the material.

Authors' processing steps: Amplified reference gene primers provided the basis for estimating nucleated cell counts. Here immunoSEQ multiplex PCR was the method, and the copy in TCRdb shows in-frame clones only, minus some. V and J calls and clone size are as listed in that table; D and trimming were resolved from the DNA. The profile shows approximately 63,000 clones, roughly 88% of them singletons. V trimming: 6 bases; J trimming: 5 bases; junction bases outside the gene matches: 4. This CDR3 is built from 15 residues. The germline V gene has CDR1 MDHEN and CDR2 SYDVKM. V gene TRBV28 combines with J gene TRBJ2-3; 14 nucleotides align to TRBD2. This receptor was obtained from a woman older than 75 with active COVID-19. The sequenced material came from peripheral blood. The CDR3 DNA reads as TGTGCCAGCAGCCTGGGACTAGCGGGGGAAGATACGCAGTATTTT. It codes for CASSLGLAGEDTQYF.